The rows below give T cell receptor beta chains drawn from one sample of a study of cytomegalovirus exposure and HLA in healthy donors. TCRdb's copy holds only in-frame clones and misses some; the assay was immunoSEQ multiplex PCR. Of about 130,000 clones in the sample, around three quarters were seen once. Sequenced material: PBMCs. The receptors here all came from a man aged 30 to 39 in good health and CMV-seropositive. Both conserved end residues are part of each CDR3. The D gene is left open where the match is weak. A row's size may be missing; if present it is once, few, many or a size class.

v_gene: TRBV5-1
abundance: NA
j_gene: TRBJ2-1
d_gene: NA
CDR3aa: CASSSDSHEQFF
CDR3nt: TGCGCCAGCAGTTCCGACTCGCATGAGCAGTTCTTC

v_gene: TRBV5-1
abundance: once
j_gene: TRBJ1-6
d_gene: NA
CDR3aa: CASSIQGRNSPLHF
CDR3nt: TGCGCCAGCAGCATTCAGGGTCGGAATTCACCCCTCCACTTT

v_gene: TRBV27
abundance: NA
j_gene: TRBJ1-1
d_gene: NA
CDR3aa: CASRPGQTNTEAFF
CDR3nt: TGTGCCAGCAGACCAGGACAGACGAACACTGAAGCTTTCTTT

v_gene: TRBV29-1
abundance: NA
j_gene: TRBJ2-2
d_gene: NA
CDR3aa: CSVDVVESNTGELFF
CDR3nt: TGCAGCGTTGATGTGGTGGAGTCGAACACCGGGGAGCTGTTTTTT

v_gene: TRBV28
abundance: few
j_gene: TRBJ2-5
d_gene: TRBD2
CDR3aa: CASSEALGGSQETQYF
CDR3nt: TGTGCCAGCAGTGAAGCCTTGGGGGGGTCCCAAGAGACCCAGTACTTC

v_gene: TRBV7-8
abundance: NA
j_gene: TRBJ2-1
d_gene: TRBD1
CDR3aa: CASSLTGYGANEQFF
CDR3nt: TGTGCCAGCAGCTTGACAGGGTACGGGGCCAATGAGCAGTTCTTC

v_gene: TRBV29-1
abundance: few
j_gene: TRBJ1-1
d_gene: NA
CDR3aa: CSVRHPDTEAFF
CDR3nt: TGCAGCGTTCGACACCCGGACACTGAAGCTTTCTTT

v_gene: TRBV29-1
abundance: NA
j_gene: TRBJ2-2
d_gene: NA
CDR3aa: CSVGNLDTGELFF
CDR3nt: TGCAGCGTTGGTAACCTAGACACCGGGGAGCTGTTTTTT

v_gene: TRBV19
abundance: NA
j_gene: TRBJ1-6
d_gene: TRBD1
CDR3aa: CASSRAGQGNSPLHF
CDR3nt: TGTGCCAGTAGTAGAGCGGGACAGGGTAATTCACCCCTCCACTTT

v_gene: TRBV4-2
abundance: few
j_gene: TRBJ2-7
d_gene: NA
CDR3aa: CASSLDMVSEQYF
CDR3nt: TGTGCCAGCAGCCTAGATATGGTCAGCGAGCAGTACTTC

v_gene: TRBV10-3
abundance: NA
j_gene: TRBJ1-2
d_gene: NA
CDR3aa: CAISERVVDYGYTF
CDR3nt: TGTGCCATCAGTGAGCGGGTGGTCGACTATGGCTACACCTTC

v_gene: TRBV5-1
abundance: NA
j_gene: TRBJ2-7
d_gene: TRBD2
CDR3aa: CASSLVPSGGYEQYF
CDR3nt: TGCGCCAGCAGCTTGGTTCCTAGCGGGGGTTACGAGCAGTACTTC

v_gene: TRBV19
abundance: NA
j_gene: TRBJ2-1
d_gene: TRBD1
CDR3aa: CASSIEGQGSYNEQFF
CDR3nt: TGTGCCAGTAGTATAGAGGGACAGGGTTCCTACAATGAGCAGTTCTTC

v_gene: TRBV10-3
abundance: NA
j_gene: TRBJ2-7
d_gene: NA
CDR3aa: CAISETQGYEQYF
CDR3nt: TGTGCCATCAGTGAGACTCAGGGCTACGAGCAGTACTTC

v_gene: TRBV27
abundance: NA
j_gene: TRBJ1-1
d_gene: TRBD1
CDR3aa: CASRGTVNTEAFF
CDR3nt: TGTGCCAGCCGAGGGACAGTAAACACTGAAGCTTTCTTT

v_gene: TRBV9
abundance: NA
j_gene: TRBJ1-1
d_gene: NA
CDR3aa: CASSVTHGEAFF
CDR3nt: TGTGCCAGCAGCGTGACACACGGTGAAGCTTTCTTT

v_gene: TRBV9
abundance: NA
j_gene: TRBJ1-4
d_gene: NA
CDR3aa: CASSVEAGNEKLFF
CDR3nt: TGTGCCAGCAGCGTAGAGGCGGGTAATGAAAAACTGTTTTTT

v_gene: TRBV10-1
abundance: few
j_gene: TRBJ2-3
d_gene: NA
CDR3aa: CASSVRLADTQYF
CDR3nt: TGCGCCAGCAGTGTCCGACTAGCAGATACGCAGTATTTT

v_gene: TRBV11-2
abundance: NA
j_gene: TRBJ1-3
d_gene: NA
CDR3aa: CASSLGRLPGNTIYF
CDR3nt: TGTGCCAGCAGCTTAGGGAGACTCCCTGGAAACACCATATATTTT

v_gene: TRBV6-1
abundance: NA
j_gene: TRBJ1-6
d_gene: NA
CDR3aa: CASSRNSPLHF
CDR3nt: TGTGCCAGCAGCCGTAATTCACCCCTCCACTTT

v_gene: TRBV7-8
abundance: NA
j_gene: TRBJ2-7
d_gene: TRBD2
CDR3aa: CASSPLAGGTKYEQYF
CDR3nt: TGTGCCAGCAGCCCTCTAGCGGGGGGGACGAAATACGAGCAGTACTTC

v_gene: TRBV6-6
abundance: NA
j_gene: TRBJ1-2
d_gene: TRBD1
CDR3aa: CASRGIGTDYGYTF
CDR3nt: TGTGCCAGCAGGGGCATCGGGACAGACTATGGCTACACCTTC

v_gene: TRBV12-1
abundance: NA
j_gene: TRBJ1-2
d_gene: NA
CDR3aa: CSSSFDPPLKGAYNGYTF
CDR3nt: TGTTCCAGCAGCTTTGACCCTCCCCTAAAGGGGGCTTATAATGGCTACACCTTC

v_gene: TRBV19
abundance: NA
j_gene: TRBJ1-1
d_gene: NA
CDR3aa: CASRFPGNTEAFF
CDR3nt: TGTGCCAGTAGGTTTCCCGGGAACACTGAAGCTTTCTTT

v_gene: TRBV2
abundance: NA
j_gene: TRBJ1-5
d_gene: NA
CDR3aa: CASSRDMAGNQPQHF
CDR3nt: TGTGCCAGCAGTCGGGACATGGCGGGCAATCAGCCCCAGCATTTT

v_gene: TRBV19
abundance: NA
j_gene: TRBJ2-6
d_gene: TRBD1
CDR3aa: CASSKGAWGANVLTF
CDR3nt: TGTGCCAGCTCCAAGGGGGCTTGGGGGGCCAACGTCCTGACTTTC

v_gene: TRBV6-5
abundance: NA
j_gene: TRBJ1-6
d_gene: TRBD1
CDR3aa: CASSVEGGLSPLHF
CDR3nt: TGTGCCAGCAGTGTTGAAGGGGGCCTTTCACCCCTCCACTTT

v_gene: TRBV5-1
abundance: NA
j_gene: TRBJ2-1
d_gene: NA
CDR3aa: CASSSRGDSYNEQFF
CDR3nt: TGCGCCAGCAGCTCAAGAGGTGACAGCTACAATGAGCAGTTCTTC

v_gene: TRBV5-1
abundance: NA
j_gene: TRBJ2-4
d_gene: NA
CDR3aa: CASSPEGEDIQYF
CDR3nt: TGCGCCAGCAGTCCAGAAGGGGAAGACATTCAGTACTTC

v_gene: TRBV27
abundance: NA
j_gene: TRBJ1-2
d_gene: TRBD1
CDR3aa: CASSLGQGARGYTF
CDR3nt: TGTGCCAGCAGTTTAGGGCAGGGGGCGAGGGGCTACACCTTC

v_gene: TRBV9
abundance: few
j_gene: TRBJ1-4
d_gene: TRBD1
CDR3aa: CASSLTGQQGEKLFF
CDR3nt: TGTGCCAGCAGCTTGACGGGACAGCAAGGAGAAAAACTGTTTTTT

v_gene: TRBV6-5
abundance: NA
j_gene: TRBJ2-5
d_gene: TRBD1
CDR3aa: CASRTPGQGAQYF
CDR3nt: TGTGCCAGCCGTACCCCCGGACAGGGGGCCCAGTACTTC

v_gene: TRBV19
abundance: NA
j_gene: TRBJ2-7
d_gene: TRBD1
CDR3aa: CASSIGTGPASYEQYF
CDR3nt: TGTGCCAGTAGTATTGGGACAGGGCCAGCTTCCTACGAGCAGTACTTC

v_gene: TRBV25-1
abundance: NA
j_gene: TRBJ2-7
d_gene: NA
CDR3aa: CASSEYYRHEQYF
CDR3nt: TGTGCCAGCAGTGAATATTACAGGCACGAGCAGTACTTC

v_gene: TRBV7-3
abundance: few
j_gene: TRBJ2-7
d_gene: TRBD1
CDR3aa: CASSYETGREQYF
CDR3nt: TGTGCCAGCAGTTATGAGACAGGGCGCGAGCAGTACTTC

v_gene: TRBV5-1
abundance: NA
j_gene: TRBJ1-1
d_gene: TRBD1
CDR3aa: CASSLGVRQGAEAFF
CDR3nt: TGCGCCAGCAGCTTGGGGGTCCGGCAGGGGGCTGAAGCTTTCTTT

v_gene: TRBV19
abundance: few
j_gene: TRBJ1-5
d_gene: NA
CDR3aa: CASSIQGNSDQPQHF
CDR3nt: TGTGCCAGTAGTATACAGGGGAATAGCGATCAGCCCCAGCATTTT

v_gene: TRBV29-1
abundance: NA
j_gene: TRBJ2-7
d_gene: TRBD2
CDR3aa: CSVQIEPGLAGGLSYEQYF
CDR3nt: TGCAGCGTTCAAATCGAACCGGGACTAGCGGGGGGCTTATCCTACGAGCAGTACTTC

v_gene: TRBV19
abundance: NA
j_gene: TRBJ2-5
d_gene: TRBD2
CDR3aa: CASSISSSSGGASAQYF
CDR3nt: TGTGCCAGTAGTATTAGTTCCTCTAGCGGGGGGGCTTCGGCCCAGTACTTC

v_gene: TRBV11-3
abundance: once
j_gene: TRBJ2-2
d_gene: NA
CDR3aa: CASSLEGWGANTGELFF
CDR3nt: TGTGCCAGCAGCTTAGAGGGTTGGGGAGCGAACACCGGGGAGCTGTTTTTT

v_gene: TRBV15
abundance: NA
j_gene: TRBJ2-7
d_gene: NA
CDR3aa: CATSRDLDRGYEQYF
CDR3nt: TGTGCCACCAGCAGAGACCTGGACAGAGGCTACGAGCAGTACTTC

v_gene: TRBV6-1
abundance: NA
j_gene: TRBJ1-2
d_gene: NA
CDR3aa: CASSPSGDNYGYTF
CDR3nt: TGTGCCAGCAGCCCTTCGGGGGATAACTATGGCTACACCTTC

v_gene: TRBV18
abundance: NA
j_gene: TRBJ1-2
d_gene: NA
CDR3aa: CASSPDRANYGYTF
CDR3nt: TGTGCCAGCTCACCAGACAGAGCTAACTATGGCTACACCTTC

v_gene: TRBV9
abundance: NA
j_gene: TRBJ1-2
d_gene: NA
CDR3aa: CASSPTPDRSFYGYTF
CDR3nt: TGTGCCAGCAGCCCGACCCCGGACAGATCTTTCTATGGCTACACCTTC

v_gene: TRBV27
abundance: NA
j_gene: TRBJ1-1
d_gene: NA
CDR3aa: CASSLYTGRNTEAFF
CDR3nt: TGTGCCAGCAGTTTATATACAGGACGGAACACTGAAGCTTTCTTT

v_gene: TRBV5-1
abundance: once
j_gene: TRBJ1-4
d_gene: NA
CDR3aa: CASSLDGARLSQKLFF
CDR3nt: TGCGCCAGCAGCTTGGACGGCGCGCGGCTGTCCCAAAAACTGTTTTTT

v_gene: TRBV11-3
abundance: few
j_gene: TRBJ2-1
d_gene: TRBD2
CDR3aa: CASSVEVAGANEQFF
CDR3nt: TGTGCCAGCAGCGTGGAGGTAGCGGGGGCCAATGAGCAGTTCTTC

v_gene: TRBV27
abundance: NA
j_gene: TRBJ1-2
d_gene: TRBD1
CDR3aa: CASSRDRNYYGYTF
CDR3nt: TGTGCCAGCAGCCGGGACAGAAATTACTATGGCTACACCTTC

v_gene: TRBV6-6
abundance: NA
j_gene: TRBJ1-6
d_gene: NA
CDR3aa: CASSSRGGANSPLHF
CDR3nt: TGTGCCAGCAGTAGTCGTGGAGGGGCTAATTCACCCCTCCACTTT

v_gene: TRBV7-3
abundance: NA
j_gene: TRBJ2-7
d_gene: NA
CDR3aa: CASSPYGISYEQYF
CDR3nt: TGTGCCAGCAGCCCATACGGGATATCCTACGAGCAGTACTTC

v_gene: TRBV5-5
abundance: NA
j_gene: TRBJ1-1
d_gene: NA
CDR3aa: CASSIERDEAFF
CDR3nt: TGTGCCAGCAGCATCGAGAGGGATGAAGCTTTCTTT

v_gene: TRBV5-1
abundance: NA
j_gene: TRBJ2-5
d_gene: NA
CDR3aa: CASSRRGNQETQYF
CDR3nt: TGCGCCAGCAGCCGCCGGGGAAACCAAGAGACCCAGTACTTC

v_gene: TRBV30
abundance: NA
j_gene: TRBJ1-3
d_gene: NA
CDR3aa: CAWSVLRDNSGNTIYF
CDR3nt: TGTGCCTGGAGTGTGCTTAGGGACAACTCTGGAAACACCATATATTTT

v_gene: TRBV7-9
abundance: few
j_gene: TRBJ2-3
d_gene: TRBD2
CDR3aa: CASSLQWLRGGPDTQYF
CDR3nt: TGTGCCAGCAGCCTCCAATGGCTGCGGGGGGGTCCAGATACGCAGTATTTT

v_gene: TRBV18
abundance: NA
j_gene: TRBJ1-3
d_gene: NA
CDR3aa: CASSPNPGIGNTIYF
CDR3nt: TGTGCCAGCTCACCAAACCCCGGGATAGGAAACACCATATATTTT